This TCR beta chain was observed in a study of CD8+ T cells in alopecia areata. Following RNA extraction, reverse transcription yielded cDNA that acted as the sequencing template. Using immunoSEQ multiplex PCR, the repertoire was profiled, and TCRdb retains in-frame clones only, with some absent. This sample yields 150,000 to 200,000 clones, of which about 65% are seen a single time; about 1.3% belongs to the top ten. The treatment: oral pan-JAK inhibitor, 5-10 mg twice daily. Here the sequenced sample was CD4+ T cells sorted from blood, taken at week 49, from a patient treated with tofacitinib. The TCR comes from a human donor with alopecia areata.

The CDR3 sequence is CSVFWGTGELADTQYF. The CDR3, as DNA: TGCAGCGTTTTTTGGGGGACAGGGGAGTTGGCAGATACGCAGTATTTT. J is TRBJ2-3 and V is TRBV29-1, with 10 bases aligning to TRBD1. CDR3 length: 16 residues. Germline CDR1 SQVTM, CDR2 ANQGSEA. V was pared by 5 bases and J by 4 bases, with 12 bases of the junction left unmatched.